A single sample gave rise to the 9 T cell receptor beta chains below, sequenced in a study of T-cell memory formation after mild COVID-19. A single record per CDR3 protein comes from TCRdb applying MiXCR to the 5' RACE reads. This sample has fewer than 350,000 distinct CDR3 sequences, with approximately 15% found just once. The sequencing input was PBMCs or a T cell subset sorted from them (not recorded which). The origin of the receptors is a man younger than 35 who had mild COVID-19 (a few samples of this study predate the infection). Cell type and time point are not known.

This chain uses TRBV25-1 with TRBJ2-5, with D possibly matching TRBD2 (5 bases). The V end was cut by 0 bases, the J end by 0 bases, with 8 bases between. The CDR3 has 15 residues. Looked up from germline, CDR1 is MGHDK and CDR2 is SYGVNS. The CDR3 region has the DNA TGTGCCAGCAGTGAATATAGAGGGAACCAAGAGACCCAGTACTTC. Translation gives CASSEYRGNQETQYF.

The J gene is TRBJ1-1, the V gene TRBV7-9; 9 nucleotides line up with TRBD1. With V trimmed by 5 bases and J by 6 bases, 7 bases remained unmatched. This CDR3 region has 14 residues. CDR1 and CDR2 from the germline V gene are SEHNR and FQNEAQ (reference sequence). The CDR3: CASSRGQGRAEAFF. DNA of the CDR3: TGTGCCAGCAGCCGGGGACAGGGCAGGGCTGAAGCTTTCTTT.

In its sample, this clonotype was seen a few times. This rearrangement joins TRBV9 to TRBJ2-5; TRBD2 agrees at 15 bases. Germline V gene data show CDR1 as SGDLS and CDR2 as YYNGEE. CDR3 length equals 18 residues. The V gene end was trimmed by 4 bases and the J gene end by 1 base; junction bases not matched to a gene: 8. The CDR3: CASSPGGLAGGRQETQYF. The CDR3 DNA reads TGTGCCAGCAGCCCCGGGGGACTAGCGGGGGGCCGCCAAGAGACCCAGTACTTC.

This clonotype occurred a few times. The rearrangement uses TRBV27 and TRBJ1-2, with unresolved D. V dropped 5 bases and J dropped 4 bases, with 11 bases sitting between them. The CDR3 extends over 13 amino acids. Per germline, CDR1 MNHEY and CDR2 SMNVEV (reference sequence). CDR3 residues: CASSGSRFYGYTF. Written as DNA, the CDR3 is TGTGCCAGCAGTGGGAGCCGGTTCTATGGCTACACCTTC.

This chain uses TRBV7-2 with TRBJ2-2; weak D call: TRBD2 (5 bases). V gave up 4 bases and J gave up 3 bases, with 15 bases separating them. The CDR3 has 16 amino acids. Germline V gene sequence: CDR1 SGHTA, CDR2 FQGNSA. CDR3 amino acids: CASSWDTLVYTGELFF. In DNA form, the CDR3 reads TGTGCCAGCAGCTGGGATACACTAGTGTACACCGGGGAGCTGTTTTTT.

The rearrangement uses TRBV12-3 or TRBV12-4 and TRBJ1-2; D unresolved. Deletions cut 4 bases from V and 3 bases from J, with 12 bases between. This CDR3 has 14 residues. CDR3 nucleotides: TGTGCCAGCAGTTCTGGGTCTACCTACTATGGCTACACCTTC. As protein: CASSSGSTYYGYTF.

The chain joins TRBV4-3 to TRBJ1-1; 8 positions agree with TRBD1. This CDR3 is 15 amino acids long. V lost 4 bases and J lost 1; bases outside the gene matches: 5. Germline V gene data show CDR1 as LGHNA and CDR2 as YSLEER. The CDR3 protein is CASSRIDRGNTEAFF. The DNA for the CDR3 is TGCGCCAGCAGCCGAATAGACAGGGGGAACACTGAAGCTTTCTTT.

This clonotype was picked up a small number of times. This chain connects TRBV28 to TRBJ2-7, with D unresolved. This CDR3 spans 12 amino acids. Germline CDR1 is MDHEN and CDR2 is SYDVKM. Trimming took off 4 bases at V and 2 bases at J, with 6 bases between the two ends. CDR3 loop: CASSSPTYEQYF. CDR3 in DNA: TGTGCCAGCAGTTCCCCCACCTACGAGCAGTACTTC.

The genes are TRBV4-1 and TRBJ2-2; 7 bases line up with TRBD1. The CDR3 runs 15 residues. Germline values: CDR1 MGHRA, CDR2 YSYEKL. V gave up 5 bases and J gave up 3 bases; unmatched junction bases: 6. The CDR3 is CASSSRDRDTGELFF. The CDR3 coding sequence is TGCGCCAGCAGCTCCCGGGACAGAGACACCGGGGAGCTGTTTTTT.